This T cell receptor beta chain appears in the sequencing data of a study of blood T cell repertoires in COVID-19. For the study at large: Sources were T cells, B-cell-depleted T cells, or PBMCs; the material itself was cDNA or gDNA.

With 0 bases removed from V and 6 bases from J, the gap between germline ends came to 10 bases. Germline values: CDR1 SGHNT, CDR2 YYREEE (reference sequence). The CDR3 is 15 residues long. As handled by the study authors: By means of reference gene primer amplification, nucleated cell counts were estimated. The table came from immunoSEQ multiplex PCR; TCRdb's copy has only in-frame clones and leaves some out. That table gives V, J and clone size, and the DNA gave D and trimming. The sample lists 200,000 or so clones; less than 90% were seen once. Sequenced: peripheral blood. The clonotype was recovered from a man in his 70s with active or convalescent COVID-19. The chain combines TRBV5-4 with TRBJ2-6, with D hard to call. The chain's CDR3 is CASSLEVTLANVLTF. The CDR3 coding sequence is TGTGCCAGCAGCTTGGAGGTGACACTGGCCAACGTCCTGACTTTC. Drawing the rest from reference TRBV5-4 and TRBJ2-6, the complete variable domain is ETGVTQSPTHLIKTRGQQVTLRCSSQSGHNTVSWYQQALGQGPQFIFQYYREEENGRGNFPPRFSGLQFPNYSSELNVNALELDDSALYLCASSLEVTLANVLTFGAGSRLTVL.